Shown below are 14 T cell receptor beta chains from a single sample sequenced in a study of Graves' ophthalmopathy and Graves' hyperthyroidism. TCR beta CDR3 regions were amplified from RNA transcripts. Second-round multiplex PCR came after a first-round RT-PCR that employed HTBI primers. TCRdb passed the multiplex PCR reads through MiXCR, listing each CDR3 protein once. The table records 200,000 to 250,000 distinct CDR3 sequences, 20% to 25% of them present only once. Sequencing was carried out using peripheral blood. These receptors originate from a woman aged 50 to 60 with Graves' ophthalmopathy.

As for this clonotype: This clone may be a read error of a much larger clone one base away. The chain carries TRBV5-1 and TRBJ2-7; 11 bases fit TRBD2. Trimming cost V 4 bases and J 3 bases; bases outside gene matches: 0. CDR1 is SGHRS, CDR2 YFSETQ, per germline. This CDR3 has 13 amino acids. CDR3 protein: CASSTSGSYEQYF. CDR3 nucleotides: TGCGCCAGCAGCACTAGCGGGAGCTACGAGCAGTACTTC. The full variable domain, with the rest looked up from reference TRBV5-1 and TRBJ2-7, is KAGVTQTPRYLIKTRGQQVTLSCSPISGHRSVSWYQQTPGQGLQFLFEYFSETQRNKGNFPGRFSGRQFSNSRSEMNVSTLELGDSALYLCASSTSGSYEQYFGPGTRLTVT.

This clonotype was seen many times. The chain combines TRBV30 with TRBJ2-7, with D perhaps matching TRBD1 (6 bases). Germline loops: CDR1 GTSNPN, CDR2 SVGIG (reference sequence). This CDR3 comprises 14 residues. V lost 2 bases, J lost 2 bases, and 13 bases lay in between. The CDR3: CAWSISGEAYEQYF. CDR3 DNA: TGTGCCTGGAGTATCTCAGGGGAAGCCTACGAGCAGTACTTC.

This clonotype was observed many times. DNA for the CDR3: TGCAGTGCTAGCGGACAGGTTTATTCACCCCTCCACTTT. This gives the protein CSASGQVYSPLHF. The V and J genes are TRBV20-1 and TRBJ1-6; TRBD1 agrees at 7 bases. With 3 bases clipped from V and 8 bases from J, the junction kept 4 bases outside the gene matches. Germline loops: CDR1 DFQATT, CDR2 SNEGSKA (reference sequence). The CDR3 contains 13 residues.

J is TRBJ1-6 and V is TRBV5-5, with D tentatively TRBD1 (5 bases). Trimming took off 2 bases at V and 10 bases at J, with 13 bases between the two ends. The germline V gene encodes CDR1 SGHKS and CDR2 YYEKEE (reference sequence). This CDR3 spans 14 amino acids. The CDR3 DNA reads as TGTGCCAGCAGCTTTATTCAGACAGAATCACCCCTCCACTTT. Its translation is CASSFIQTESPLHF.

The chain carries TRBV6-2 or TRBV6-3 and TRBJ2-7; 9 bases agree with TRBD2. V trimming: 2 bases; J trimming: 4 bases; junction bases outside the gene matches: 9. CDR1 and CDR2 from the germline V gene are MNHEY and SVGEGT. The CDR3 sequence is 16 residues long. This CDR3 reads CASSYASSGSKYEQYF. The DNA for the CDR3 is TGTGCCAGCAGTTACGCGAGTAGCGGGAGCAAGTACGAGCAGTACTTC.

This clonotype was recorded many times. The chain is built from TRBV28 and TRBJ2-2; the D call may be TRBD1 or TRBD2 (5 bases each). Trimming removed 5 bases from V and 6 bases from J, with 16 bases in between. This CDR3 contains 15 residues. Per the germline V gene, CDR1 is MDHEN and CDR2 is SYDVKM. This CDR3 reads CASSAGTPFPGELFF. In DNA form, the CDR3 reads TGTGCCAGCAGTGCCGGGACCCCCTTCCCCGGGGAGCTGTTTTTT.

At least ten counts were recorded for this clonotype. This chain connects TRBV5-1 to TRBJ1-3, with TRBD1 matching over 7 bases. From germline, CDR1 is SGHRS and CDR2 YFSETQ. V shed 0 bases, J shed 0 bases, and the junction held 3 bases outside the gene matches. The CDR3 contains 16 residues. CDR3 DNA: TGCGCCAGCAGCTTGGGGGGGACAGCCTCTGGAAACACCATATATTTT. It specifies CASSLGGTASGNTIYF.

This clonotype was seen a handful of times. The rearrangement joins TRBV4-1 to TRBJ2-7, with D possibly TRBD1 on 6 matching bases. The CDR3 spans 15 residues. The V end lost 1 base, the J end lost 2 bases, and 12 bases lay between the germline ends. CDR1 MGHRA and CDR2 YSYEKL come from the germline V gene. This CDR3 is CASSQGVGGAYEQYF. Here the CDR3 DNA reads TGCGCCAGCAGCCAAGGTGTAGGGGGTGCCTACGAGCAGTACTTC.

This clonotype was detected only a few times. A junction boundary mismatches the germline segment, possibly from a read error. V is TRBV2 and J is TRBJ1-1; D unclear. Germline V gives CDR1 SNHLY, CDR2 FYNNEI. The CDR3 sequence is 13 residues long. CDR3 DNA sequence: TGTGCCAGTAAGGTACAGATGAACACTGAAGCTTACTTT. It is translated as CASKVQMNTEAYF.

This clonotype was observed at least ten times. The chain employs TRBV29-1 and TRBJ1-1; TRBD1 agrees at 8 bases. The CDR3 sequence is 13 residues long. Germline V gene data show CDR1 as SQVTM and CDR2 as ANQGSEA. V shed 6 bases, J shed 4 bases, and the junction held 7 bases outside the gene matches. For the CDR3, the DNA is TGCAGCGTGGCGACAGGGGTTGGCACTGAAGCTTTCTTT. Protein sequence: CSVATGVGTEAFF.

This clonotype was counted at least ten times. The rearrangement joins TRBV28 to TRBJ2-2; no clear D. The CDR3 has 16 residues. The germline V and J ends were trimmed by 6 bases and 4 bases, with 18 bases remaining between them. Germline V gene sequence: CDR1 MDHEN, CDR2 SYDVKM. The CDR3 DNA reads TGTGCCAGCAGCGGTTTAAGACTGGTGGGCACCGGGGAGCTGTTTTTT. Translation gives CASSGLRLVGTGELFF.

This clonotype was seen repeatedly, ten times or more. The V gene is TRBV7-2, the J gene TRBJ2-5; D may be TRBD1 or TRBD2 (5 bases each). Germline V gene data show CDR1 as SGHTA and CDR2 as FQGNSA. V was shortened by 4 bases and J by 5 bases, with 11 bases between the two germline ends. The length of the CDR3 is 13 residues. The CDR3 DNA follows: TGTGCCAGCAGCTGGCGTGAGGGGGAGACCCAGTACTTC. Translating it yields CASSWREGETQYF.

This clonotype has a count of ten or more. The chain has TRBV20-1 and TRBJ2-7, with D possibly being TRBD1 or TRBD2 (5 bases each). The V gene lost 6 bases and the J gene lost 7 bases, with 19 bases spanning the gap. Germline loops: CDR1 DFQATT, CDR2 SNEGSKA (reference sequence). This CDR3 region has 13 residues. The CDR3 DNA reads TGCAGTGCAGAGGGACCAGGCCCCGGGGAGCAGTACTTC. Encoded protein: CSAEGPGPGEQYF.

Ten or more counts support this clonotype. The V call is TRBV6-1, the J call TRBJ1-1; D perhaps matches TRBD1 (6 bases). The germline V and J ends were trimmed by 3 bases and 6 bases, with 11 bases remaining between them. This CDR3 is 13 amino acids long. The V gene's germline CDR1 is MNHNS and CDR2 SASEGT. CDR3 in amino acids: CASSDRGAAEAFF. The DNA of the CDR3 is TGTGCCAGCAGTGACCGGGGGGCGGCTGAAGCTTTCTTT.